The entry below gives a single T cell receptor (beta chain) sequence along with its context. The antigen is unknown. The sample originates from a study of CXCR3-negative and CXCR3-positive naive CD8 T cells. Study observations and caveats: Comparison of naive cells showed more hydrophobic TRB CDR3s in CXCR3-positive than in CXCR3-negative naive cells.

The TRB cDNA libraries were prepared by 5' RACE with UMI labels. TCRdb processed the 5' RACE reads again and assigns one entry to each CDR3 protein, with no DNA. This table lists around 130,000 distinct CDR3 sequences. This CDR3 spans 16 amino acids. Germline-derived CDR1 and CDR2 are MNHEY and SMNVEV (reference sequence). The source is a human donor in good health. Some clones in this sample may be carry-over from other donors' samples. The chain is built from TRBV27 and TRBJ1-1; TCRdb lists TRBD1, though no DNA is available to test this call. Input material: naive CXCR3+ CD8+ T cells from blood. Subset of the sample: CD45RO-CCR7+CD27+CD95- naive CD8+ T cells expressing CXCR3 (TNR3+). CDR3 protein: CASSLNGWGMGTEAFF.